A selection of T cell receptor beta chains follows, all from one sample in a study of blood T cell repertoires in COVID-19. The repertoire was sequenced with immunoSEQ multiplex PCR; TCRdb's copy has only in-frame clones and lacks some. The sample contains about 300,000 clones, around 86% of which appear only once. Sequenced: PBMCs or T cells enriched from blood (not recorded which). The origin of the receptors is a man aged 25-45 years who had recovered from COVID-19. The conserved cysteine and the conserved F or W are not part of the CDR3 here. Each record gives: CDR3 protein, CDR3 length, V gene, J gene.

CDR3 protein: ASRRQGLETQY
CDR3 length: 11
V gene: TRBV11-3
J gene: TRBJ2-5

CDR3 protein: ASSPDRRGGYTIY
CDR3 length: 13
V gene: TRBV13
J gene: TRBJ1-3

CDR3 protein: AISEVGTGALEAF
CDR3 length: 13
V gene: TRBV10-3
J gene: TRBJ1-1

CDR3 protein: ASSLVPALFHIQY
CDR3 length: 13
V gene: TRBV11-3
J gene: TRBJ2-4

CDR3 protein: ASSSGSSWGGYT
CDR3 length: 12
V gene: TRBV28
J gene: TRBJ1-2

CDR3 protein: ASSGGTGQNYGYT
CDR3 length: 13
V gene: TRBV7-9
J gene: TRBJ1-2

CDR3 protein: ASSPQVGNSYEQY
CDR3 length: 13
V gene: TRBV14
J gene: TRBJ2-7

CDR3 protein: ASSRGSDGYT
CDR3 length: 10
V gene: TRBV11-2
J gene: TRBJ1-2

CDR3 protein: ASSVATGGTEAF
CDR3 length: 12
V gene: TRBV7-8
J gene: TRBJ1-1

CDR3 protein: ASSPQQGATGELF
CDR3 length: 13
V gene: TRBV6-5
J gene: TRBJ2-2

CDR3 protein: ASSEGTGNQPQH
CDR3 length: 12
V gene: TRBV2
J gene: TRBJ1-5

CDR3 protein: ASSLRLEGYYGYT
CDR3 length: 13
V gene: TRBV28
J gene: TRBJ1-2

CDR3 protein: ASSSARGNTEAF
CDR3 length: 12
V gene: TRBV7-9
J gene: TRBJ1-1

CDR3 protein: ASTSDSSTIY
CDR3 length: 10
V gene: TRBV19
J gene: TRBJ1-3

CDR3 protein: ASSLRIGTGQ
CDR3 length: 10
V gene: TRBV12-3/TRBV12-4
J gene: TRBJ1-3

CDR3 protein: ASSRQGANYGYT
CDR3 length: 12
V gene: TRBV2
J gene: TRBJ1-2

CDR3 protein: ASSLLEVGVRNQPQH
CDR3 length: 15
V gene: TRBV7-2
J gene: TRBJ1-5

CDR3 protein: SASADTEAF
CDR3 length: 9
V gene: TRBV20-1
J gene: TRBJ1-1

CDR3 protein: SVKIQGRRDEAF
CDR3 length: 12
V gene: TRBV29-1
J gene: TRBJ1-1

CDR3 protein: ASSLDVGQYNEQF
CDR3 length: 13
V gene: TRBV11-2
J gene: TRBJ2-1

CDR3 protein: ASSYRQGRTNEKLF
CDR3 length: 14
V gene: TRBV28
J gene: TRBJ1-4

CDR3 protein: SVYRGRGNEQY
CDR3 length: 11
V gene: TRBV29-1
J gene: TRBJ2-7

CDR3 protein: ASSLGQGREKLF
CDR3 length: 12
V gene: TRBV5-6
J gene: TRBJ1-4

CDR3 protein: ASRTDRAFSYEQY
CDR3 length: 13
V gene: TRBV2
J gene: TRBJ2-7

CDR3 protein: ASSSSPNEQF
CDR3 length: 10
V gene: TRBV10-1
J gene: TRBJ2-1

CDR3 protein: ASSPSQDGELF
CDR3 length: 11
V gene: TRBV18
J gene: TRBJ2-2

CDR3 protein: ARSPGGARSPLH
CDR3 length: 12
V gene: TRBV27
J gene: TRBJ1-6

CDR3 protein: ASSQSGRTGELF
CDR3 length: 12
V gene: TRBV4-1
J gene: TRBJ2-2

CDR3 protein: ASSRAPGNTIY
CDR3 length: 11
V gene: TRBV19
J gene: TRBJ1-3

CDR3 protein: ASGPYRGGTYEQY
CDR3 length: 13
V gene: TRBV7-9
J gene: TRBJ2-7

CDR3 protein: ASTLTGDTYEQY
CDR3 length: 12
V gene: TRBV19
J gene: TRBJ2-7

CDR3 protein: ASSPGRGGRNPYGYT
CDR3 length: 15
V gene: TRBV11-2
J gene: TRBJ1-2

CDR3 protein: ASSPLEDNYGYT
CDR3 length: 12
V gene: TRBV4-2
J gene: TRBJ1-2

CDR3 protein: AWSVRVTGELF
CDR3 length: 11
V gene: TRBV30
J gene: TRBJ2-2

CDR3 protein: ATRGTSGRWGSTDTQY
CDR3 length: 16
V gene: TRBV15
J gene: TRBJ2-3

CDR3 protein: ASRPRLAGDYEQY
CDR3 length: 13
V gene: TRBV25-1
J gene: TRBJ2-7